Below, 19 T cell receptor beta chains from the same sample are listed, as sequenced in a study of blood T cell repertoires in COVID-19. Clones were sequenced by immunoSEQ multiplex PCR, and TCRdb holds only the in-frame ones, with some missing. The sample records some 190,000 clones, roughly 86% being singletons. The sequenced sample consisted of PBMCs or T cells enriched from blood (not recorded which). These receptors were taken from a middle-aged man with acute COVID-19.

V is TRBV29-1 and J is TRBJ2-7; 11 nucleotides align to TRBD1. The CDR3 runs to 13 residues. Germline loops: CDR1 SQVTM, CDR2 ANQGSEA. With 6 bases clipped from V and 6 bases from J, the junction kept 7 bases outside the gene matches. The CDR3 nucleotides read TGCAGCGTGGAGGGGACAGGGGGAGTCGAGCAGTACTTC. Protein product: CSVEGTGGVEQYF.

The V and J genes are TRBV11-3 and TRBJ2-3; weak D call: TRBD2 (5 bases). CDR3 length equals 12 residues. Germline V gene lookup returns CDR1 SGHNT and CDR2 YENEEA. Trimming took off 5 bases at V and 5 bases at J, with 8 bases between the two ends. The CDR3 DNA reads TGTGCCAGCAGCCGGGAAGGAGATACGCAGTATTTT. It translates to CASSREGDTQYF.

V and J are TRBV6-7 and TRBJ2-2; TRBD1 aligns across 10 bases. TRBV6-7 belongs to the ORF category, with a function that is uncertain. Germline trimming cut 2 bases from V and 3 bases from J; bases unmatched to any gene: 3. This CDR3 has 16 amino acids. The CDR3 nucleotides are TGTGCCAGCAGTTACAGACAGGGGGCTTACACCGGGGAGCTGTTTTTT. Its protein product is CASSYRQGAYTGELFF.

A few counts support this clone. This chain connects TRBV11-2 to TRBJ2-4, with a weak D call TRBD2 (6 bases). The CDR3 contains 17 residues. CDR1 is SGHAT and CDR2 is FQNNGV in the germline V gene. The V end was cut by 2 bases, the J end by 0 bases, with 14 bases between. CDR3 nucleotide sequence: TGTGCCAGCAGCTTACCGCCAACTAGCCTAGCCAAAAACATTCAGTACTTC. This translates into CASSLPPTSLAKNIQYF.

The chain recombines TRBV27 with TRBJ2-2; D is perhaps TRBD1 (5 bases). The CDR3 length is 13 residues. Germline V gene lookup returns CDR1 MNHEY and CDR2 SMNVEV (reference sequence). The CDR3 coding sequence is TGTGCTACCGCCGACAGTTACACCGGGGAGCTGTTTTTT. This sequence encodes CATADSYTGELFF.

J is TRBJ2-1 and V is TRBV9; a possible D gene is TRBD2 (6 bases). The CDR3 length is 18 residues. V was pared by 0 bases and J by 0 bases, with 16 bases between. CDR1 is SGDLS, CDR2 YYNGEE, per germline. CDR3 protein: CASSVAGTLDASYNEQFF. For the CDR3, the DNA is TGTGCCAGCAGCGTAGCTGGGACTTTGGACGCCTCCTACAATGAGCAGTTCTTC.

The sample holds a few counts of this clone. The CDR3 region has the DNA TGCAGCGGTACCGGGACAGGGGGGACTGAAGCTTTCTTT. Amino acids: CSGTGTGGTEAFF. This sequence joins TRBV29-1 and TRBJ1-1; TRBD1 aligns across 11 bases. Germline CDR1 is SQVTM and CDR2 is ANQGSEA. The CDR3 runs to 13 residues. After removal of 7 bases from V and 5 bases from J, the junction contained 6 bases not matched to a gene.

The chain is built from TRBV29-1 and TRBJ1-1; D is perhaps TRBD1 (5 bases). In germline, CDR1 is SQVTM, CDR2 ANQGSEA. The CDR3 length is 13 residues. V was pared by 6 bases and J by 1 base, with 12 bases between. The CDR3 here is CSVTRAGNTEAFF. CDR3 nucleotide sequence: TGCAGCGTCACCAGGGCAGGGAACACTGAAGCTTTCTTT.

V gene TRBV29-1 combines with J gene TRBJ1-5, with a weak D call TRBD1 (6 bases). Trimming left V 6 bases short and J 6 bases short, with 18 bases between. The CDR3 totals 14 residues. CDR1 and CDR2 (germline): SQVTM, ANQGSEA. In DNA form, the CDR3 reads TGCAGCGTAATCTCCCCAGGGGTTGGTCAGCCCCAGCATTTT. Translated, it gives CSVISPGVGQPQHF.

This clone was seen once. V gene TRBV4-1 combines with J gene TRBJ2-2, with 11 bases aligning to TRBD2. The CDR3 sequence is 17 residues long. The J segment lost 1 base and the V segment lost 5 bases, leaving 6 bases of the junction unmatched. The germline V gene encodes CDR1 MGHRA and CDR2 YSYEKL. The CDR3 spells CASSNLGLAENTGELFF. In DNA, the CDR3 is TGCGCCAGCAGCAACCTGGGACTAGCGGAGAACACCGGGGAGCTGTTTTTT.

V usage is TRBV25-1 and J usage is TRBJ2-2; TRBD2 matches at 8 bases. Germline V gene sequence: CDR1 MGHDK, CDR2 SYGVNS. V lost 1 base, J lost 6 bases, and 10 bases stayed unmatched. The CDR3 has 17 amino acids. This chain's CDR3 is CASSESGGRPGAGELFF. As DNA, the CDR3 is TGTGCCAGCAGTGAATCGGGCGGGAGGCCCGGGGCCGGGGAGCTGTTTTTT.

This clone was recorded once. The J gene is TRBJ2-4, the V gene TRBV6-5, with TRBD1 matching over 9 bases. The germline V gene has CDR1 MNHEY and CDR2 SVGAGI. CDR3 length equals 15 residues. Losses at the gene ends were 2 bases for V and 7 bases for J; bases not matched to a gene: 6. As DNA, the CDR3 is TGTGCCAGCAGTTACACTGGGACAGGGACCAACATTCAGTACTTC. It specifies CASSYTGTGTNIQYF.

CDR3 sequence: CSASSTGATGELFF. In nucleotides, the CDR3 is TGCAGTGCTAGTTCAACAGGAGCCACCGGGGAGCTGTTTTTT. The chain recombines TRBV20-1 with TRBJ2-2; possible D gene TRBD1, 5 bases. The V end was cut by 3 bases, the J end by 4 bases, with 12 bases between. The germline CDR1 and CDR2 sequences are DFQATT and SNEGSKA (reference sequence). CDR3 length equals 14 residues.

V usage is TRBV28 and J usage is TRBJ2-2, with 8 bases lining up with TRBD2. This CDR3 has 15 amino acids. Per the germline V gene, CDR1 is MDHEN and CDR2 is SYDVKM. The ends lost 7 bases at V and 4 bases at J; junction bases unmatched: 8. The CDR3 sequence is CASNPGGWGTGELFF. CDR3 in DNA: TGTGCCAGCAACCCGGGGGGGTGGGGCACCGGGGAGCTGTTTTTT.

This clone was recorded only once. The chain uses TRBV10-3 and TRBJ2-1; TRBD2 matches 7 bases. J was trimmed by 0 bases and V by 9 bases; bases with no gene match: 8. This CDR3 has 15 amino acids. Germline V gene sequence: CDR1 ENHRY, CDR2 SYGVKD. The CDR3 nucleotides are TGTGCCATACGGGATGGGAGGGCCTCCTACAATGAGCAGTTCTTC. It encodes CAIRDGRASYNEQFF.

The chain has TRBV5-1 and TRBJ2-5; a weak D match, TRBD1 (6 bases). V was trimmed by 2 bases and J by 3 bases, leaving 11 bases between them. The length of the CDR3 is 14 residues. Germline CDR1 reads SGHRS; CDR2 reads YFSETQ. In nucleotides, the CDR3 is TGCGCCAGCAGCTTAGGACAGCCTAAAGAGACCCAGTACTTC. Its translation is CASSLGQPKETQYF.

This chain uses TRBV2 with TRBJ1-6; unclear D gene. Germline V gene data show CDR1 as SNHLY and CDR2 as FYNNEI. The CDR3 spans 15 residues. The V end was cut by 4 bases, the J end by 0 bases, with 7 bases between. Here the CDR3 DNA reads TGTGCCAGCAGTGTAGCGAGCTCCTATAATTCACCCCTCCACTTT. Its translation: CASSVASSYNSPLHF. Based on the CDR3 plus reference TRBV2 and TRBJ1-6, the full variable domain is EPEVTQTPSHQVTQMGQEVILRCVPISNHLYFYWYRQILGQKVEFLVSFYNNEISEKSEIFDDQFSVERPDGSNFTLKIRSTKLEDSAMYFCASSVASSYNSPLHFGNGTRLTVT.

This clone was found once. This rearrangement joins TRBV6-5 to TRBJ1-1; 9 nucleotides align to TRBD1. There are 15 residues in the CDR3. Trimming took 7 bases from V and 3 from J; bases not matched to a gene: 9. The V gene's germline CDR1 is MNHEY and CDR2 SVGAGI. The CDR3 coding sequence is TGTGCCAGCAATTTGCCCGACAGGGGGGACACTGAAGCTTTCTTT. It is translated as CASNLPDRGDTEAFF.

V gene TRBV4-2 combines with J gene TRBJ2-1; D gene ambiguous. This CDR3 has 17 residues. Germline V gene data show CDR1 as LGHNA and CDR2 as YNFKEQ. With 2 bases removed from V and 2 bases from J, the gap between germline ends came to 16 bases. The CDR3 region is CASSQPRPSVTYNEQFF. The CDR3 DNA follows: TGTGCCAGCAGCCAACCCCGCCCCAGCGTAACCTACAATGAGCAGTTCTTC.